The 25 T cell receptor beta chains reported below all come from one sample, sequenced in a study of blood T cell repertoires in COVID-19. Using immunoSEQ multiplex PCR, the repertoire was profiled, and TCRdb retains in-frame clones only, with some absent. Among 120,000 or so clones listed, 75% to 85% were seen once. The sample comprised peripheral blood. The source is a woman in her sixties with acute or convalescent COVID-19.

The chain couples TRBV19 to TRBJ1-2, with TRBD1 identical over 7 bases. The CDR3 consists of 14 residues. V shed 1 base, J shed 5 bases, and the junction held 4 bases outside the gene matches. Germline V gives CDR1 LNHDA, CDR2 SQIVND (reference sequence). CDR3 DNA sequence: TGTGCCAGTAGTATAGGCTGGGACAGTTATGGCTACACCTTC. It specifies CASSIGWDSYGYTF.

This clone came up a few times. The chain employs TRBV28 and TRBJ2-5, with a weak D call TRBD1 (6 bases). This CDR3 is 13 amino acids long. Trimming shortened V by 7 bases and J by 4 bases, and 13 bases separated the two germline ends. Germline V CDR1 and CDR2: MDHEN, SYDVKM. The CDR3 loop reads CASTQDSVETQYF. CDR3 bases: TGTGCCAGCACCCAGGACAGCGTAGAGACCCAGTACTTC.

There are a few counts of this clone. The chain joins TRBV27 to TRBJ1-1; possible D gene TRBD1, 5 bases. Germline V CDR1 and CDR2: MNHEY, SMNVEV (reference sequence). V lost 5 bases and J lost 5, with 18 bases in between. This CDR3 contains 15 residues. CDR3 DNA: TGTGCCAGCAGTCTAATCAAAGCCGGGGGGACTGAAGCTTTCTTT. It yields the protein CASSLIKAGGTEAFF.

The chain employs TRBV9 and TRBJ1-2; 7 bases align to TRBD1. Germline CDR1 reads SGDLS; CDR2 reads YYNGEE. This CDR3 region has 13 residues. V was pared by 4 bases and J by 7 bases, with 7 bases of the junction left unmatched. Here the CDR3 reads CASSPAGGSGYTF. CDR3 in DNA: TGTGCCAGCAGCCCCGCAGGGGGAAGTGGCTACACCTTC.

The chain links TRBV25-1 to TRBJ1-5, with TRBD1 matching 10 bases. The CDR3 has 14 residues. V lost 4 bases and J lost 6; bases outside the gene matches: 3. Germline V gene data show CDR1 as MGHDK and CDR2 as SYGVNS. The DNA for the CDR3 is TGTGCCAGCAGTGGGACAGGGGGAGGTCAGCCCCAGCATTTT. Translating gives CASSGTGGGQPQHF.

The V call is TRBV10-3, the J call TRBJ2-3, with 8 positions matching TRBD2. The germline V gene encodes CDR1 ENHRY and CDR2 SYGVKD. CDR3 length: 15 residues. After removal of 10 bases from V and 1 base from J, the junction contained 10 bases not matched to a gene. The CDR3 bases are TGTGCCACCAACTCTGATAGCGGGGGCACAGATACGCAGTATTTT. Amino acid sequence: CATNSDSGGTDTQYF.

This clone was seen only once. This chain connects TRBV27 to TRBJ1-2, with 7 nucleotides matching TRBD1. Germline CDR1 reads MNHEY; CDR2 reads SMNVEV (reference sequence). The CDR3 totals 15 residues. The trim removed 2 bases at V and 4 bases at J, leaving 7 bases unmatched. The CDR3 loop is CASSLEGATSYGYTF. For the CDR3, the DNA is TGTGCCAGCAGTTTAGAGGGGGCTACGAGCTATGGCTACACCTTC.

The chain carries TRBV2 and TRBJ1-1, with TRBD1 matching 8 bases. This CDR3 is built from 18 residues. J gave up 0 bases and V 5 bases, and 14 bases lay outside the gene matches. The V gene's germline CDR1 is SNHLY and CDR2 FYNNEI. The CDR3 loop is CASSSPRGRGELNTEAFF. The CDR3 DNA is TGTGCCAGCAGTAGCCCCAGGGGGCGCGGGGAGTTGAACACTGAAGCTTTCTTT.

The chain is built from TRBV29-1 and TRBJ2-1; D gene uncertain. Germline V lookup: CDR1 SQVTM, CDR2 ANQGSEA. This CDR3 contains 11 residues. V was clipped by 3 bases and J by 7 bases, with 7 bases between them. This CDR3 is CSVETVNEQFF. Here the CDR3 DNA reads TGCAGCGTTGAGACTGTGAATGAGCAGTTCTTC.

This clone appeared once. The chain combines TRBV9 with TRBJ1-6, with no clear D. The length of the CDR3 is 16 residues. The germline V and J ends were trimmed by 0 bases and 7 bases, with 14 bases remaining between them. CDR1 SGDLS and CDR2 YYNGEE come from the germline V gene. The CDR3 DNA reads TGTGCCAGCAGCGTAGGCCCTAGATCACGCAATTCACCCCTCCACTTT. Amino acids: CASSVGPRSRNSPLHF. The whole variable domain, remainder taken from reference TRBV9 and TRBJ1-6, is DSGVTQTPKHLITATGQRVTLRCSPRSGDLSVYWYQQSLDQGLQFLIQYYNGEERAKGNILERFSAQQFPDLHSELNLSSLELGDSALYFCASSVGPRSRNSPLHFGNGTRLTVT.

This chain uses TRBV2 with TRBJ1-1; 9 positions match TRBD1. This CDR3 is 14 amino acids long. Losses at the gene ends were 7 bases for V and 9 bases for J; bases not matched to a gene: 12. Germline lookup yields CDR1 SNHLY and CDR2 FYNNEI. The CDR3 loop reads CASNVQGAEVQAFF. Here the CDR3 DNA reads TGTGCCAGCAATGTACAGGGGGCGGAGGTACAAGCTTTCTTT.

This chain uses TRBV27 with TRBJ1-2; 8 bases are shared with TRBD1. V was clipped by 7 bases and J by 8 bases; unmatched bases: 12. Germline values: CDR1 MNHEY, CDR2 SMNVEV (reference sequence). This CDR3 region has 14 residues. The CDR3 protein is CASTQRAGGWGYTF. As DNA, the CDR3 is TGTGCCAGCACCCAGCGGGCAGGGGGCTGGGGCTACACCTTC.

The V and J genes are TRBV7-2 and TRBJ2-2; D may be TRBD2 (6 bases). This CDR3 contains 16 residues. Looked up from germline, CDR1 is SGHTA and CDR2 is FQGNSA. Trimming removed 5 bases at V and 2 bases at J, with 15 bases between. The CDR3 nucleotides are TGTGCCAGCAGCCACGAGACTAGACTCAACACCGGGGAGCTGTTTTTT. Translating gives CASSHETRLNTGELFF. Full variable domain (missing parts from reference TRBV7-2 and TRBJ2-2): GAGVSQSPSNKVTEKGKDVELRCDPISGHTALYWYRQSLGQGLEFLIYFQGNSAPDKSGLPSDRFSAERTGGSVSTLTIQRTQQEDSAVYLCASSHETRLNTGELFFGEGSRLTVL.

The chain uses TRBV5-6 and TRBJ2-7, with D maybe TRBD2 (6 bases). This CDR3 is built from 17 residues. V lost 0 bases and J lost 4, with 20 bases in between. Per germline, CDR1 SGHDT and CDR2 YYEEEE. This CDR3 reads CASSLEGRRGGVYEQYF. The CDR3 DNA sequence: TGTGCCAGCAGCTTGGAAGGCAGGCGGGGAGGCGTTTACGAGCAGTACTTC.

This clone came up once. The chain employs TRBV10-3 and TRBJ2-7; 9 bases are a match to TRBD1. The CDR3 has 15 residues. CDR1 is ENHRY, CDR2 SYGVKD, per germline. V shed 3 bases, J shed 2 bases, and the junction held 5 bases outside the gene matches. CDR3 bases: TGTGCCATCAGTGACGGGACAGGGTTTACCTACGAGCAGTACTTC. Residues: CAISDGTGFTYEQYF.

This chain connects TRBV19 to TRBJ2-5; D is undetermined. Trimming took off 6 bases at V and 4 bases at J, with 9 bases between the two ends. The CDR3 has 12 residues. The germline gives CDR1 LNHDA, CDR2 SQIVND (reference sequence). The CDR3 sequence: CASRSGLETQYF. The CDR3 DNA follows: TGTGCCAGTAGGTCAGGATTAGAGACCCAGTACTTC. Together with reference TRBV19 and TRBJ2-5, the CDR3 gives the full variable domain: DGGITQSPKYLFRKEGQNVTLSCEQNLNHDAMYWYRQDPGQGLRLIYYSQIVNDFQKGDIAEGYSVSREKKESFPLTVTSAQKNPTAFYLCASRSGLETQYFGPGTRLLVL.

The chain employs TRBV6-6 and TRBJ1-1; 10 nucleotides align to TRBD1. Trimming removed 2 bases from V and 1 base from J; junction bases left unmatched: 1. Germline V gene sequence: CDR1 MNHNY, CDR2 SVGAGI (reference sequence). The CDR3 is 15 amino acids. CDR3 sequence reads: CASSYGDRGNTEAFF. DNA for the CDR3: TGTGCCAGCAGTTACGGGGACAGGGGGAACACTGAAGCTTTCTTT.

The J gene is TRBJ1-1, the V gene TRBV30; 8 bases are shared with TRBD1. The ends lost 5 bases at V and 5 bases at J; junction bases unmatched: 13. The CDR3 consists of 15 residues. Germline CDR1 is GTSNPN and CDR2 is SVGIG (reference sequence). This CDR3 is CAWEDRVKSETEAFF. CDR3 nucleotide sequence: TGTGCCTGGGAGGACAGGGTGAAGTCGGAAACTGAAGCTTTCTTT.

The genes are TRBV30 and TRBJ2-7; 9 bases align to TRBD1. This CDR3 has 13 residues. The V segment lost 5 bases and the J segment 7 bases; nucleotides outside the gene matches: 9. CDR1 and CDR2 from the germline V gene are GTSNPN and SVGIG (reference sequence). The CDR3, as DNA: TGTGCCTGGGACTGGACAGGGGCGAGGGAGCAGTACTTC. Translation gives CAWDWTGAREQYF.

This chain links TRBV5-1 with TRBJ2-1; 10 bases fit TRBD1. Germline V gene sequence: CDR1 SGHRS, CDR2 YFSETQ. Losses at the gene ends were 4 bases for V and 7 bases for J; bases not matched to a gene: 5. The CDR3 extends over 14 amino acids. CDR3 sequence reads: CASSQRDRGNEQFF. The CDR3 nucleotides are TGCGCCAGCAGCCAACGGGACAGGGGTAATGAGCAGTTCTTC.

This chain links TRBV6-6 with TRBJ1-1; D gene ambiguous. Germline V gene sequence: CDR1 MNHNY, CDR2 SVGAGI (reference sequence). The length of the CDR3 is 14 residues. Trimming cost V 1 base and J 1 base, with 7 bases left between them. The CDR3 is CASSYLGRNTEAFF. CDR3 nucleotide sequence: TGTGCCAGCAGTTACTTGGGGAGGAACACTGAAGCTTTCTTT.

The chain couples TRBV6-2 or TRBV6-3 to TRBJ1-6, with D perhaps TRBD1 (5 bases). This CDR3 region has 15 residues. Deletions cut 5 bases from V and 4 bases from J, with 12 bases between. Germline V gene data show CDR1 as MNHEY and CDR2 as SVGEGT. CDR3 sequence: CASSPGQGYNSPLHF. The CDR3 nucleotides read TGTGCCAGCAGTCCCGGACAAGGGTATAATTCACCCCTCCACTTT.

V is TRBV6-6 and J is TRBJ1-5, with unresolved D. The V and J ends lost 2 bases and 4 bases respectively, with 9 bases between them. CDR1 and CDR2 (germline): MNHNY, SVGAGI (reference sequence). The CDR3 covers 14 residues. Written as DNA, the CDR3 is TGTGCCAGCAGTTACGGGGAGGGAAATCAGCCCCAGCATTTT. Encoded protein: CASSYGEGNQPQHF.

The V and J genes are TRBV4-1 and TRBJ1-3, with D tentatively TRBD1 (6 bases). The germline gives CDR1 MGHRA, CDR2 YSYEKL. The CDR3 sequence is 15 residues long. V dropped 3 bases and J dropped 3 bases, with 12 bases sitting between them. The chain's CDR3 is CASSQGGLFGNTIYF. The CDR3 nucleotides are TGCGCCAGCAGCCAGGGGGGGCTGTTTGGAAACACCATATATTTT.

The chain joins TRBV10-2 to TRBJ1-3; possibly TRBD1 for D (6 bases). The CDR3 loop spans 16 amino acids. From germline, CDR1 is WSHSY and CDR2 SAAADI. V dropped 6 bases and J dropped 0 bases, with 15 bases sitting between them. The chain's CDR3 is CASRERDRNSGNTIYF. CDR3 in DNA: TGCGCCAGCAGGGAGCGCGACAGGAACTCTGGAAACACCATATATTTT.